The next 7 T cell receptor beta chains were all read from a single sample in a study of CD8 T cells in ankylosing spondylitis. Their specific antigens are unknown. Whole-study findings and limits: It appeared that ankylosing spondylitis blood was characterized by a TCR beta motif of several highly homologous variants.

In TCRdb, the 5' RACE reads were re-called with MiXCR into one record per CDR3 protein. This table holds 400,000 to 450,000 distinct CDR3 sequences, roughly 17% found once. Sequenced sample: blood, either unsorted or a sorted T cell fraction (not recorded which). Every receptor here comes from a male donor with ankylosing spondylitis.

This clonotype has ten or more counts. The chain is built from TRBV12-3 or TRBV12-4 and TRBJ2-1; 11 bases agree with TRBD2. Losses at the gene ends were 7 bases for V and 6 bases for J; bases not matched to a gene: 8. The CDR3 consists of 15 residues. The CDR3 spells CASNLRLAGSNEQFF. The CDR3 DNA sequence: TGTGCCAGCAATCTCCGACTAGCGGGAAGCAATGAGCAGTTCTTC.

This clonotype was observed a handful of times. The rearrangement uses TRBV6-5 and TRBJ1-1, with 7 bases matching TRBD1. V was clipped by 7 bases and J by 0 bases; unmatched bases: 11. The length of the CDR3 is 16 residues. Germline V CDR1 and CDR2: MNHEY, SVGAGI. DNA of the CDR3: TGTGCCAGCAATTGGGCAGGGGGGATTATGAACACTGAAGCTTTCTTT. Encoded protein: CASNWAGGIMNTEAFF.

The chain employs TRBV12-3 or TRBV12-4 and TRBJ2-1, with D uncertain. V was shortened by 6 bases and J by 0 bases, with 12 bases between the two germline ends. The CDR3 totals 15 residues. The CDR3 bases are TGTGCCAGCAGCCAGACTCGAAGCTCCTACAATGAGCAGTTCTTC. This gives the protein CASSQTRSSYNEQFF.

The V and J genes are TRBV5-1 and TRBJ1-6; TRBD1 agrees at 9 bases. Trimming at V came to 1 base and at J to 6 bases, leaving 2 bases not matched to a gene. The CDR3 covers 15 residues. Germline CDR1 and CDR2: SGHRS and YFSETQ. The CDR3: CASSLSGQGNSPLHF. CDR3 bases: TGCGCCAGCAGCTTGTCGGGACAGGGTAATTCACCCCTCCACTTT.

This clonotype was picked up a small number of times. The gene calls are TRBV20-1 and TRBJ1-6; 9 bases line up with TRBD1. The J segment lost 8 bases and the V segment lost 3 bases, leaving 8 bases of the junction unmatched. The V gene's germline CDR1 is DFQATT and CDR2 SNEGSKA (reference sequence). The CDR3 runs to 15 residues. The DNA for the CDR3 is TGCAGTGCTAGTATCAGACAGGGGGGGGATTCACCCCTCCACTTT. Its protein is CSASIRQGGDSPLHF.

This clonotype has ten or more counts. The rearrangement uses TRBV18 and TRBJ1-2; D is perhaps TRBD1 (5 bases). The germline V gene encodes CDR1 KGHSH and CDR2 LQKENI. The CDR3 is 14 amino acids. Trimming took off 6 bases at V and 3 bases at J, with 14 bases between the two ends. CDR3 residues: CASSGTQTHYGYTF. CDR3 DNA: TGTGCCAGCTCTGGGACCCAGACCCACTATGGCTACACCTTC.

In this sample, this clonotype turned up many times. The rearrangement joins TRBV12-3 or TRBV12-4 to TRBJ2-3; 11 nucleotides match TRBD2. The CDR3 runs to 16 residues. V trimming: 5 bases; J trimming: 0 bases; junction bases outside the gene matches: 4. The CDR3: CASSPLAGVSTDTQYF. For the CDR3, the DNA is TGTGCCAGCAGTCCACTAGCGGGGGTGAGCACAGATACGCAGTATTTT.